These 29 T cell receptor beta chains originate from one sample sequenced in a study of blood T cell repertoires in COVID-19. This table comes from immunoSEQ multiplex PCR, and its TCRdb copy is limited to in-frame clones, with some not included. The table lists roughly 87,000 clones, 86% of them singletons, with 20% to 30% in the top ten. Sequences were obtained from peripheral blood. Receptors originate from a human donor in a cohort sampled during active COVID-19.

The gene calls are TRBV27 and TRBJ2-3, with a weak D call TRBD1 (6 bases). Germline V CDR1 and CDR2: MNHEY, SMNVEV (reference sequence). V gave up 3 bases and J gave up 2 bases, with 15 bases separating them. CDR3 length: 16 amino acids. As DNA, the CDR3 is TGTGCCAGCAGTTTTCTGGGGGCCGTCTCCACAGATACGCAGTATTTT. This translates into CASSFLGAVSTDTQYF.

The J gene is TRBJ2-7, the V gene TRBV13, with D possibly being TRBD2 (6 bases). With 1 base removed from V and 6 bases from J, the gap between germline ends came to 19 bases. The CDR3 has 16 amino acids. Germline V CDR1 and CDR2: PRHDT, FYEKMQ (reference sequence). CDR3 sequence (DNA): TGTGCCAGCAGCTTAGCGGGACGGGCGACTAGTAGCGAGCAGTACTTC. As protein: CASSLAGRATSSEQYF.

This chain joins TRBV12-3 or TRBV12-4 and TRBJ2-1; D gene uncertain. The CDR3 has 12 residues. V was trimmed by 1 base and J by 10 bases, leaving 8 bases between them. CDR3 coding DNA: TGTGCCAGCAGTTTAGGGAGTATAGAGCAGTTCTTC. It codes for CASSLGSIEQFF.

This chain links TRBV9 with TRBJ2-6; 9 positions match TRBD1. Germline-derived CDR1 and CDR2 are SGDLS and YYNGEE. The V gene end was trimmed by 3 bases and the J gene end by 4 bases; junction bases not matched to a gene: 5. The CDR3 is 16 amino acids. The CDR3 nucleotides are TGTGCCAGCAGCGCCGGACAGGGGACGGGGGCCAACGTCCTGACTTTC. It specifies CASSAGQGTGANVLTF.

The chain carries TRBV3-1 (or the pseudogene TRBV3-2) and TRBJ2-5, with TRBD2 matching over 9 bases. There are 12 residues in the CDR3. V was pared by 6 bases and J by 4 bases, with 0 bases of the junction left unmatched. Germline CDR1 reads LGHDT; CDR2 reads YNNKEL (reference sequence). The CDR3 is CASRREGETQYF. The CDR3 DNA is TGTGCCAGCAGGCGGGAGGGAGAGACCCAGTACTTC.

The chain links TRBV6-2 or TRBV6-3 to TRBJ1-2; a possible D gene is TRBD1 (6 bases). The V end was cut by 2 bases, the J end by 6 bases, with 16 bases between. The CDR3 totals 15 residues. CDR1 and CDR2 (germline): MNHEY, SVGEGT. Here the CDR3 DNA reads TGTGCCAGCAGTTACACCGCAGGGGCCCGGGATGGCTACACCTTC. Translating it yields CASSYTAGARDGYTF.

This chain joins TRBV7-2 and TRBJ2-3; the match to TRBD1 covers 10 bases. CDR1 is SGHTA, CDR2 FQGNSA, per germline. The J segment lost 4 bases and the V segment lost 1 base, leaving 5 bases of the junction unmatched. CDR3 length: 16 residues. The CDR3, as DNA: TGTGCCAGCAGCTTAGACCGGGACAGGGGCCCAGATACGCAGTATTTT. Protein product: CASSLDRDRGPDTQYF.

The chain employs TRBV18 and TRBJ2-7, with 10 bases lining up with TRBD1. CDR1 and CDR2 from the germline V gene are KGHSH and LQKENI. This CDR3 has 16 residues. V trimming: 2 bases; J trimming: 5 bases; junction bases outside the gene matches: 9. CDR3 nucleotide sequence: TGTGCCAGCTCACCAGCATCGGGACAGGGGCCCCACGAGCAGTACTTC. Its protein product is CASSPASGQGPHEQYF.

The rearrangement links TRBV28 to TRBJ2-7; D unclear. Deletions cut 6 bases from V and 4 bases from J, with 10 bases between. Germline loops: CDR1 MDHEN, CDR2 SYDVKM. The CDR3 loop spans 12 amino acids. CDR3: CASRLDGYEQYF. The CDR3 nucleotides are TGTGCCAGCAGGCTCGACGGGTACGAGCAGTACTTC. The full variable domain, its missing parts supplied by reference TRBV28 and TRBJ2-7, is DVKVTQSSRYLVKRTGEKVFLECVQDMDHENMFWYRQDPGLGLRLIYFSYDVKMKEKGDIPEGYSVSREKKERFSLILESASTNQTSMYLCASRLDGYEQYFGPGTRLTVT.

This clone was found once. The chain joins TRBV5-6 to TRBJ2-5, with D unclear. Trimming stripped 1 base from V and 4 bases from J, with 14 bases between. The length of the CDR3 is 15 residues. Germline assignment: CDR1 SGHDT and CDR2 YYEEEE. As DNA, the CDR3 is TGTGCCAGCAGCTTGTCCAGACAAGAAACAGAGACCCAGTACTTC. Translating gives CASSLSRQETETQYF.

This clone was counted only a few times. In DNA form, the CDR3 reads TGTGCCAGCAGCCAATACAGGGGATCTGGAAACACCATATATTTT. This translates into CASSQYRGSGNTIYF. V usage is TRBV7-8 and J usage is TRBJ1-3, with 7 bases matching TRBD1. The V gene end was trimmed by 5 bases and the J gene end by 1 base; junction bases not matched to a gene: 5. In germline, CDR1 is SGHVS, CDR2 FQNEAQ. This CDR3 is 15 amino acids long.

This rearrangement joins TRBV9 to TRBJ2-1; 9 nucleotides line up with TRBD2. Germline V gives CDR1 SGDLS, CDR2 YYNGEE. With 4 bases clipped from V and 8 bases from J, the junction kept 4 bases outside the gene matches. CDR3 size: 13 residues. The CDR3 is CASSRGGADEQFF. Here the CDR3 DNA reads TGTGCCAGCAGCCGCGGGGGGGCCGATGAGCAGTTCTTC.

The rearrangement links TRBV4-3 to TRBJ2-5; TRBD2 matches 10 bases. The germline V gene has CDR1 LGHNA and CDR2 YSLEER. The V and J ends lost 0 bases and 2 bases, in that order; junction bases with no gene match: 6. The CDR3 sequence is 17 residues long. CDR3 coding DNA: TGCGCCAGCAGCCAAGATATCGGACTAGCGGCTCAAGAGACCCAGTACTTC. It translates to CASSQDIGLAAQETQYF.

The J gene is TRBJ1-6, the V gene TRBV9; the D is unclear. V lost 1 base, J lost 11 bases, and 10 bases lay in between. The germline CDR1 and CDR2 sequences are SGDLS and YYNGEE. This CDR3 spans 13 amino acids. The DNA of the CDR3 is TGTGCCAGCAGCGTAAACTCTAGGCCACCCCTCCACTTT. It encodes CASSVNSRPPLHF.

The chain links TRBV7-2 to TRBJ2-7; no clear D gene. This CDR3 is built from 11 residues. Germline V gives CDR1 SGHTA, CDR2 FQGNSA. V lost 5 bases and J 10 bases, leaving 12 bases between the germline ends. For the CDR3, the DNA is TGTGCCAGCAGCCTCGACTCGGAACAGTACTTC. Encoded protein: CASSLDSEQYF.

The chain carries TRBV2 and TRBJ2-1; 9 bases align to TRBD2. V lost 3 bases to trimming and J lost 6 bases; unmatched junction nucleotides: 6. The V gene's germline CDR1 is SNHLY and CDR2 FYNNEI. The CDR3 has 15 amino acids. CDR3 residues: CASSEGLAGLNEQFF. DNA for the CDR3: TGTGCCAGCAGTGAGGGGCTAGCGGGGCTCAATGAGCAGTTCTTC.

The chain combines TRBV10-3 with TRBJ1-1; D is ambiguous. The CDR3 runs to 14 residues. Germline lookup yields CDR1 ENHRY and CDR2 SYGVKD. The germline V and J ends were trimmed by 3 bases and 4 bases, with 12 bases remaining between them. CDR3 residues: CAISELGVGTEAFF. As DNA, the CDR3 is TGTGCCATCAGTGAATTGGGAGTAGGCACTGAAGCTTTCTTT.

The rearrangement links TRBV7-8 to TRBJ2-1; tentatively, D is TRBD2 (6 bases). There are 13 residues in the CDR3. The V end lost 7 bases, the J end lost 4 bases, and 11 bases lay between the germline ends. The V gene's germline CDR1 is SGHVS and CDR2 FQNEAQ. CDR3 in DNA: TGTGCCAGCACAACCGGGGGATACAATGAGCAGTTCTTC. Protein product: CASTTGGYNEQFF.

The chain uses TRBV28 and TRBJ1-4; 7 bases line up with TRBD1. The length of the CDR3 is 17 residues. The junction had 21 bases not matched to a gene; V was cut back by 9 bases and J by 8 bases. Per germline, CDR1 MDHEN and CDR2 SYDVKM. CDR3 residues: CASFPRQGLGGEEKLFF. In DNA form, the CDR3 reads TGTGCCAGTTTTCCCAGACAGGGCCTGGGTGGAGAGGAAAAACTGTTTTTT.

The chain carries TRBV28 and TRBJ1-5, with 8 bases that match TRBD1. Per the germline V gene, CDR1 is MDHEN and CDR2 is SYDVKM. This CDR3 is 16 amino acids long. Trimming took 8 bases from V and 1 from J; bases not matched to a gene: 10. The CDR3 DNA follows: TGTGCCAGCCCACCAGGGGGCGCTGGGAGCAATCAGCCCCAGCATTTT. Translating gives CASPPGGAGSNQPQHF. The whole variable domain, filled in from reference TRBV28 and TRBJ1-5, reads DVKVTQSSRYLVKRTGEKVFLECVQDMDHENMFWYRQDPGLGLRLIYFSYDVKMKEKGDIPEGYSVSREKKERFSLILESASTNQTSMYLCASPPGGAGSNQPQHFGDGTRLSIL.

The chain is built from TRBV6-6 and TRBJ2-2, with TRBD1 matching 7 bases. Germline CDR1 MNHNY, CDR2 SVGAGI (reference sequence). This CDR3 comprises 15 residues. Trimming removed 5 bases from V and 5 bases from J; junction bases left unmatched: 8. CDR3 DNA sequence: TGTGCCAGCAGTACCGGGACAGAGTTAACCGGGGAGCTGTTTTTT. Its translation is CASSTGTELTGELFF.

The chain uses TRBV27 and TRBJ2-5; TRBD1 matches at 9 bases. Germline trimming cut 4 bases from V and 4 bases from J; bases unmatched to any gene: 7. The CDR3 runs 15 residues. CDR1 and CDR2 from the germline V gene are MNHEY and SMNVEV (reference sequence). CDR3 amino acids: CASSSPGTGLETQYF. The CDR3 nucleotides read TGTGCCAGCAGTTCTCCCGGGACAGGGCTAGAGACCCAGTACTTC.

V gene TRBV30 combines with J gene TRBJ1-6; TRBD1 agrees at 8 bases. The CDR3 totals 13 residues. V shed 5 bases and J 9 bases; nucleotides not matched to a gene: 6. Germline V gives CDR1 GTSNPN, CDR2 SVGIG (reference sequence). The CDR3: CAWDRGIGSPLHF. CDR3 DNA: TGTGCCTGGGACAGGGGCATCGGTTCACCCCTCCACTTT. The full variable domain, in which reference TRBV30 and TRBJ1-6 provide the parts outside the CDR3, is SQTIHQWPATLVQPVGSPLSLECTVEGTSNPNLYWYRQAAGRGLQLLFYSVGIGQISSEVPQNLSASRPQDRQFILSSKKLLLSDSGFYLCAWDRGIGSPLHFGNGTRLTVT.

The chain has TRBV5-4 and TRBJ2-2, with D uncertain. Trimming took 4 bases from V and 1 from J, leaving 2 bases between them. The CDR3 has 12 amino acids. The germline gives CDR1 SGHNT, CDR2 YYREEE (reference sequence). The CDR3 DNA reads as TGTGCCAGCAGCCGGAACACCGGGGAGCTGTTTTTT. It codes for CASSRNTGELFF.

CDR3 sequence: CAISETSGRTDTQYF. The CDR3 coding sequence is TGTGCCATCAGTGAAACTAGCGGCCGCACAGATACGCAGTATTTT. The chain employs TRBV10-3 and TRBJ2-3, with 8 nucleotides matching TRBD2. The CDR3 covers 15 residues. Trimming at V came to 3 bases and at J to 1 base, leaving 3 bases not matched to a gene. Germline values: CDR1 ENHRY, CDR2 SYGVKD.

This sequence joins TRBV7-2 and TRBJ2-7; 8 nucleotides agree with TRBD2. CDR1 is SGHTA, CDR2 FQGNSA, per germline. This CDR3 is 17 amino acids long. The junction had 14 bases not matched to a gene; V was cut back by 5 bases and J by 2 bases. CDR3 nucleotides: TGTGCCAGCAGCCCCAAAGCGGGAGTTAGCGCGGCCTACGAGCAGTACTTC. It yields the protein CASSPKAGVSAAYEQYF.

This clone was found many times. The V and J genes are TRBV15 and TRBJ2-7, with TRBD1 matching over 10 bases. In germline, CDR1 is LNHNV, CDR2 YYDKDF (reference sequence). V dropped 5 bases and J dropped 4; count of bases not matched to a gene: 8. The CDR3 has 15 amino acids. CDR3 amino acids: CATSGDEGQGYEQYF. Here the CDR3 DNA reads TGTGCCACCAGCGGGGACGAGGGACAGGGGTACGAGCAGTACTTC. The full variable domain, its missing parts supplied by reference TRBV15 and TRBJ2-7, is DAMVIQNPRYQVTQFGKPVTLSCSQTLNHNVMYWYQQKSSQAPKLLFHYYDKDFNNEADTPDNFQSRRPNTSFCFLDIRSPGLGDTAMYLCATSGDEGQGYEQYFGPGTRLTVT.

This chain joins TRBV11-2 and TRBJ1-2; D unclear. CDR1 and CDR2 (germline): SGHAT, FQNNGV. The CDR3 loop spans 14 amino acids. V lost 3 bases and J lost 0, with 8 bases in between. The CDR3 DNA reads TGTGCCAGCAGCTTGGGGAGTTCTAACTATGGCTACACCTTC. Its translation is CASSLGSSNYGYTF.

V is TRBV7-2 and J is TRBJ1-4, with D uncertain. Trimming took off 5 bases at V and 7 bases at J, with 11 bases between the two ends. Germline CDR1 and CDR2: SGHTA and FQGNSA. This CDR3 region has 13 residues. CDR3 sequence: CASSEMLREKLFF. CDR3 nucleotides: TGTGCCAGCAGCGAAATGTTGCGTGAAAAACTGTTTTTT.